A selection of T cell receptor beta chains follows, all from one sample in a study of response to subunit inactivated influenza vaccine. One entry per CDR3 protein, called by TCRdb with MiXCR from the RT-PCR reads. The table includes more than 700,000 distinct CDR3 sequences, 21% detected once. The sequencing used PBMCs from blood, collected approximately 5 days after vaccination. These receptors all stem from a man aged 50 or older who received an inactivated influenza vaccine. Both conserved end residues are part of each CDR3. The D gene is left open where the match is weak. Rows give clone size only sometimes, using once, few, many, or a class for an expanded clone.

v_call	j_call	d_call	clone_size	cdr3_length	cdr3_nt	cdr3_aa
TRBV6-1	TRBJ1-1	TRBD1	few	14	TGTGCCAGCAGTCCGGACAGGGGGAACACTGAAGCTTTCTTT	CASSPDRGNTEAFF
TRBV12-3/TRBV12-4	TRBJ2-3	NA	NA	13	TGTGCCAGCAGTTACTGGGTCACAGATACGCAGTATTTT	CASSYWVTDTQYF
TRBV12-3/TRBV12-4	TRBJ1-2	NA	NA	14	TGTGCCAGCAGTTTACCGGGAAACTACCGTGGCTACACCTTC	CASSLPGNYRGYTF
TRBV12-3/TRBV12-4	TRBJ2-7	TRBD2	NA	13	TGTGCCAGCAGTTTAATGACTAGCTCCGAGCAGTACTTC	CASSLMTSSEQYF
TRBV7-2	TRBJ2-7	TRBD1	few	16	TGTGCCAGCAGCTTAGTCGGGACAGGAGCGGAATACGAGCAGTACTTC	CASSLVGTGAEYEQYF
TRBV7-2	TRBJ2-3	NA	few	13	TGTGCCAGCAGTTCAGACCGTAGGGATACGCAGTATTTT	CASSSDRRDTQYF
TRBV7-2	TRBJ2-2	NA	few	16	TGTGCCAGCAGCTTAGTAGGGACTCCAAACACCGGGGAGCTGTTTTTT	CASSLVGTPNTGELFF
TRBV5-1	TRBJ2-2	TRBD1	NA	16	TGCGCCAGCAGCTTGGGACAGGGGTTCGGCACCGGGGAGCTGTTTTTT	CASSLGQGFGTGELFF
TRBV12-3/TRBV12-4	TRBJ2-7	TRBD1	once	14	TGTGCCAGCAAGCCGGGACAGGGGTTTGGCGAGCAGTACTTC	CASKPGQGFGEQYF
TRBV10-3	TRBJ2-3	TRBD2	few	14	TGTGCCATCAGTGGGAGCGGGAGTGGAGATACGCAGTATTTT	CAISGSGSGDTQYF
TRBV16	TRBJ2-7	NA	NA	15	TGTGCCAGCAGCCAATCAGGGGACCACCCCTACGAGCAGTACTTC	CASSQSGDHPYEQYF
TRBV4-3	TRBJ2-1	NA	few	16	TGCGCCAGCAGCCAAGATTTGCAGGTCTCCTACAATGAGCAGTTCTTC	CASSQDLQVSYNEQFF
TRBV5-1	TRBJ1-3	NA	NA	14	TGCGCCAGCAGCACAGACACGACTGGAAACACCATATATTTT	CASSTDTTGNTIYF
TRBV12-3/TRBV12-4	TRBJ2-5	NA	few	12	TGTGCCAGCAGTTTACAGAAAGAGACCCAGTACTTC	CASSLQKETQYF
TRBV15	TRBJ1-5	NA	many	15	TGTGCCACCAGCAGAGATCAGGGACCTTATCAGCCCCAGCATTTT	CATSRDQGPYQPQHF
TRBV6-5	TRBJ1-5	TRBD1	few	15	TGTGCCAGCAGTTACTGGGGACAGGAGGATCAGCCCCAGCATTTT	CASSYWGQEDQPQHF
TRBV7-2	TRBJ2-3	NA	NA	15	TGTGCCAGCAGCTTAATGGGGGGGCCTCAATTCGCGCAGTATTTT	CASSLMGGPQFAQYF
TRBV24-1	TRBJ2-6	NA	few	13	TGTGCCACCGCAGGGTCTGGGGCCAACGTCCTGACTTTC	CATAGSGANVLTF
TRBV5-6	TRBJ2-3	NA	NA	15	TGTGCCAGCAGCTTGACAGGAATAGTCACAGATACGCAGTATTTT	CASSLTGIVTDTQYF
TRBV5-1	TRBJ2-2	TRBD1	few	15	TGCGCCAGCAGCCCAGGGACAGGGCAAACCGGGGAGCTGTTTTTT	CASSPGTGQTGELFF
TRBV5-1	TRBJ2-5	TRBD2	NA	15	TGCGCCAGCAGCTGGACTAGCGGAGATGGGGAGACCCAGTACTTC	CASSWTSGDGETQYF
TRBV9	TRBJ2-1	TRBD2	few	15	TGTGCCAGCAGCTTTCGACTAGCGGGAGGTGTTGAGCAGTTCTTC	CASSFRLAGGVEQFF
TRBV5-1	TRBJ2-3	NA	few	12	TGCGCCAGCAGGGGGAACTCAGATACGCAGTATTTT	CASRGNSDTQYF
TRBV4-2	TRBJ2-4	NA	NA	14	TGTGCCAGCAGCCAAGACAGGGCCCAAAACATTCAGTACTTC	CASSQDRAQNIQYF
TRBV27	TRBJ2-7	TRBD2	NA	16	TGTGCCAGCAGTTCCTCAAGGACTAGCGGCTCCTACGAGCAGTACTTC	CASSSSRTSGSYEQYF
TRBV20-1	TRBJ2-2	TRBD2	many	15	TGCAGTGCTAAAAGGACTAGCGGAGACACCGGGGAGCTGTTTTTT	CSAKRTSGDTGELFF
TRBV15	TRBJ2-3	NA	few	18	TGTGCCACCAGCAGAGAGTATGCTAGCGCCGAGGTCACAGATACGCAGTATTTT	CATSREYASAEVTDTQYF
TRBV12-3/TRBV12-4	TRBJ2-3	NA	NA	16	TGTGCCAGCAGTTCCCGGGCAGGGTCCCTTGCAGATACGCAGTATTTT	CASSSRAGSLADTQYF